Listed here are 31 T cell receptor beta chains from one sample, sequenced in a study of CD8 T cells in ankylosing spondylitis (dated by TCRdb to 2016 to 2017). Preparation of the library involved 5' RACE. The sequencer listed for this sample is Illumina HiSeq 2500. Through fastp at Q25 and MiXCR, TCRdb rebuilt clones from the public reads, retaining in-frame beta chains. Each CDR3 protein gets just one entry, which takes the most common genes and DNA from the rows behind it. A total of under 150,000 distinct CDR3 sequences appear in this sample, roughly an eighth of them only once. Around 3% of the sample lies in the top ten. The sample consisted of blood, either unsorted or a sorted T cell fraction (not recorded which). These receptors all come from a female donor with ankylosing spondylitis or in good health (not recorded which).

J is TRBJ2-6 and V is TRBV24-1, with TRBD1 identical over 11 bases. V was pared by 4 bases and J by 0 bases, with 7 bases of the junction left unmatched. Germline assignment: CDR1 KGHDR and CDR2 SFDVKD. The CDR3 loop spans 19 amino acids. The CDR3 nucleotides read TGTGCCACCAGTGACACTGGGACAGGGGGTGGCTCTGGGGCCAACGTCCTGACTTTC. Translated: CATSDTGTGGGSGANVLTF.

This clonotype occurred many times. The chain is built from TRBV9 and TRBJ2-3; 8 bases are a match to TRBD1. With 0 bases clipped from V and 9 bases from J, the junction kept 12 bases outside the gene matches. Germline V lookup: CDR1 SGDLS, CDR2 YYNGEE. This CDR3 is 16 amino acids long. The CDR3 nucleotides read TGTGCCAGCAGCGTAGCCGACCCCGGGACAGGTAGCACGCAGTATTTT. This translates into CASSVADPGTGSTQYF.

This clonotype was detected ten times or more. The CDR3 nucleotides are TGCAGTGCTTCGGCTTCGAACACCGGGGAGCTGTTTTTT. Encoded protein: CSASASNTGELFF. The genes are TRBV20-1 and TRBJ2-2; D is uncertain. CDR3 length equals 13 residues. Germline CDR1 is DFQATT and CDR2 is SNEGSKA (reference sequence). With 5 bases removed from V and 0 bases from J, the gap between germline ends came to 7 bases.

This clonotype was seen a few times. This rearrangement joins TRBV6-1 to TRBJ2-2; either TRBD1 or TRBD2 may fit D (5 bases each). Germline lookup yields CDR1 MNHNS and CDR2 SASEGT. V dropped 5 bases and J dropped 2 bases, with 15 bases sitting between them. The CDR3 consists of 16 residues. The CDR3 DNA is TGTGCCAGCAGTAGTGAACCGGGACCAAACACCGGGGAGCTGTTTTTT. Amino acids: CASSSEPGPNTGELFF.

This clonotype has at least ten counts. The chain joins TRBV9 to TRBJ2-3; D is perhaps TRBD2 (6 bases). CDR1 is SGDLS, CDR2 YYNGEE, per germline. Trimming took off 6 bases at V and 0 bases at J, with 17 bases between the two ends. The CDR3 is 16 residues long. CDR3 nucleotides: TGTGCCAGCAACCCCTCCGATCTAGCGAGCACAGATACGCAGTATTTT. The encoded protein is CASNPSDLASTDTQYF.

This clonotype occurred many times. The chain is built from TRBV5-6 and TRBJ2-7; D is unresolved. The CDR3 is 13 residues long. Germline V gene sequence: CDR1 SGHDT, CDR2 YYEEEE. Trimming shortened V by 0 bases and J by 2 bases, and 6 bases separated the two germline ends. CDR3 in amino acids: CASSLDRTYEQYF. Written as DNA, the CDR3 is TGTGCCAGCAGCTTGGACAGAACCTACGAGCAGTACTTC. The variable domain in full, with the rest retrieved from reference TRBV5-6 and TRBJ2-7, is DAGVTQSPTHLIKTRGQQVTLRCSPKSGHDTVSWYQQALGQGPQFIFQYYEEEERQRGNFPDRFSGHQFPNYSSELNVNALLLGDSALYLCASSLDRTYEQYFGPGTRLTVT.

V is TRBV7-2 and J is TRBJ2-1, with 7 bases lining up with TRBD2. The CDR3 has 14 residues. Germline V gene sequence: CDR1 SGHTA, CDR2 FQGNSA. The ends lost 3 bases at V and 5 bases at J; junction bases unmatched: 4. The CDR3 loop reads CASSFFRGDNEQFF. DNA for the CDR3: TGTGCCAGCAGCTTTTTTCGGGGGGACAATGAGCAGTTCTTC.

The genes are TRBV6-5 and TRBJ2-6, with TRBD1 identical over 7 bases. V was pared by 3 bases and J by 1 base, with 9 bases of the junction left unmatched. The CDR3 runs to 18 residues. Germline loops: CDR1 MNHEY, CDR2 SVGAGI. The CDR3: CASSYDQGVGSGANVLTF. The CDR3 DNA follows: TGTGCCAGCAGTTATGATCAGGGGGTGGGTTCTGGGGCCAACGTCCTGACTTTC.

The rearrangement joins TRBV11-1 to TRBJ2-4; TRBD1 aligns across 11 bases. J was trimmed by 1 base and V by 5 bases; bases with no gene match: 10. The CDR3 has 18 residues. From germline, CDR1 is SGHAT and CDR2 FQDESV (reference sequence). The CDR3: CASSPGQGATPAKNIQYF. The DNA for the CDR3 is TGTGCCAGCAGCCCCGGACAGGGGGCCACACCGGCCAAAAACATTCAGTACTTC.

V gene TRBV7-2 combines with J gene TRBJ2-2, with D possibly matching TRBD2 (5 bases). The CDR3 is 14 amino acids. CDR1 and CDR2 from the germline V gene are SGHTA and FQGNSA. V dropped 5 bases and J dropped 8 bases, with 15 bases sitting between them. CDR3 residues: CASSPTTTGGELFF. For the CDR3, the DNA is TGTGCCAGCAGCCCGACTACGACGGGGGGGGAGCTGTTTTTT.

The chain joins TRBV5-1 to TRBJ2-1; D could derive from TRBD1 or TRBD2 (5 bases each). V was trimmed by 4 bases and J by 6 bases, leaving 14 bases between them. The V gene's germline CDR1 is SGHRS and CDR2 YFSETQ. The CDR3 consists of 14 residues. DNA for the CDR3: TGCGCCAGCAGCCAACTCCAGGGAGTCAATGAGCAGTTCTTC. It yields the protein CASSQLQGVNEQFF. Using reference TRBV5-1 and TRBJ2-1 for the parts outside the CDR3, the full variable domain is KAGVTQTPRYLIKTRGQQVTLSCSPISGHRSVSWYQQTPGQGLQFLFEYFSETQRNKGNFPGRFSGRQFSNSRSEMNVSTLELGDSALYLCASSQLQGVNEQFFGPGTRLTVL.

The sample holds a few counts of this clonotype. The chain joins TRBV5-1 to TRBJ2-1; 9 bases agree with TRBD2. The CDR3 consists of 15 residues. Germline CDR1 SGHRS, CDR2 YFSETQ. With 4 bases clipped from V and 8 bases from J, the junction kept 10 bases outside the gene matches. CDR3 region: CASSTRGGGADEQFF. The DNA of the CDR3 is TGCGCCAGCAGCACCCGTGGCGGGGGGGCTGATGAGCAGTTCTTC.

This clonotype has only a few counts. V gene TRBV6-1 combines with J gene TRBJ2-7; TRBD1 matches 10 bases. This CDR3 is built from 14 residues. V dropped 6 bases and J dropped 4; count of bases not matched to a gene: 6. Germline CDR1 reads MNHNS; CDR2 reads SASEGT. In DNA form, the CDR3 reads TGTGCCAGCAGGGGGACAGGGGATAAGTACGAGCAGTACTTC. This encodes CASRGTGDKYEQYF.

This clonotype turned up a few times. This chain connects TRBV15 to TRBJ2-1, with D unclear. Per the germline V gene, CDR1 is LNHNV and CDR2 is YYDKDF (reference sequence). CDR3 length: 15 amino acids. Trimming stripped 5 bases from V and 3 bases from J, with 14 bases between. CDR3 bases: TGTGCCACCAGCGACGCGAGTGGTCTCTACAATGAGCAGTTCTTC. It codes for CATSDASGLYNEQFF.

V usage is TRBV6-1 and J usage is TRBJ1-6; 11 positions match TRBD1. The trim removed 6 bases at V and 8 bases at J, leaving 6 bases unmatched. The CDR3 has 15 residues. CDR1 is MNHNS, CDR2 SASEGT, per germline. The CDR3 reads CASSPRGQGDSPLHF. CDR3 in DNA: TGTGCCAGCAGCCCAAGGGGACAGGGGGATTCACCCCTCCACTTT.

This clonotype turned up a few times. J is TRBJ1-4 and V is TRBV7-9; 7 bases align to TRBD1. Per germline, CDR1 SEHNR and CDR2 FQNEAQ (reference sequence). CDR3 size: 15 residues. Trimming cost V 5 bases and J 4 bases; bases outside gene matches: 7. As DNA, the CDR3 is TGTGCCAGCAGCCCCGGGGACAGCCTTAATGAAAAACTGTTTTTT. The encoded protein is CASSPGDSLNEKLFF. Complete variable domain (other parts from reference TRBV7-9 and TRBJ1-4): DTGVSQNPRHKITKRGQNVTFRCDPISEHNRLYWYRQTLGQGPEFLTYFQNEAQLEKSRLLSDRFSAERPKGSFSTLEIQRTEQGDSAMYLCASSPGDSLNEKLFFGSGTQLSVL.

This clonotype was picked up a small number of times. V and J are TRBV20-1 and TRBJ2-7; D is possibly TRBD1 or TRBD2 (6 bases each). V lost 6 bases to trimming and J lost 6 bases, with 21 bases between them. CDR3 length: 14 residues. Germline CDR1 is DFQATT and CDR2 is SNEGSKA (reference sequence). The CDR3 here is CSAKGEVLLSEQYF. CDR3 DNA sequence: TGCAGTGCAAAGGGGGAGGTCCTACTCTCCGAGCAGTACTTC.

This clonotype was picked up a small number of times. The chain has TRBV15 and TRBJ2-1, with 9 bases lining up with TRBD2. Losses at the gene ends were 1 base for V and 5 bases for J; bases not matched to a gene: 6. The CDR3 extends over 16 amino acids. Germline CDR1 LNHNV, CDR2 YYDKDF (reference sequence). As DNA, the CDR3 is TGTGCCACCAGCAGAGTCCTAGCGGGAAGTCACAATGAGCAGTTCTTC. Its protein is CATSRVLAGSHNEQFF.

This clonotype was seen a handful of times. V gene TRBV10-3 combines with J gene TRBJ2-1, with a weak D call TRBD2 (6 bases). Germline V gene data show CDR1 as ENHRY and CDR2 as SYGVKD. Trimming shortened V by 3 bases and J by 0 bases, and 15 bases separated the two germline ends. The CDR3 runs 17 residues. The DNA of the CDR3 is TGTGCCATCAGTGATCGGGTTAGCGGAGTCTCCTACAATGAGCAGTTCTTC. This codes for CAISDRVSGVSYNEQFF.

This clonotype was counted many times. This chain links TRBV5-1 with TRBJ1-2, with a possible D match to TRBD1 (6 bases). This CDR3 has 14 amino acids. Germline V gives CDR1 SGHRS, CDR2 YFSETQ. V was trimmed by 4 bases and J by 7 bases, leaving 17 bases between them. The DNA of the CDR3 is TGCGCCAGCAGCGAACAGGGTTTTAACGGTGGCTACACCTTC. This encodes CASSEQGFNGGYTF.

The V call is TRBV4-1, the J call TRBJ2-3, with TRBD1 as a possible D gene (5 bases). The germline CDR1 and CDR2 sequences are MGHRA and YSYEKL. This CDR3 is built from 14 residues. The V end lost 3 bases, the J end lost 5 bases, and 12 bases lay between the germline ends. As DNA, the CDR3 is TGCGCCAGCAGCCACCCCTTGCAGGGAGATACGCAGTATTTT. As protein: CASSHPLQGDTQYF.

This clonotype was seen ten or more times. The CDR3 nucleotides read TGCGCCAGCAGCTTGGTTTCAGCTACCTACGAGCAGTACTTC. Its translation is CASSLVSATYEQYF. J is TRBJ2-7 and V is TRBV5-1; no definite D call. Germline V lookup: CDR1 SGHRS, CDR2 YFSETQ. CDR3 length: 14 residues. Trimming pared 0 bases from V and 2 bases from J, leaving 9 bases between.

On this clonotype itself: This could be a read error, since a much larger clone is one nucleotide away. The chain employs TRBV12-3 or TRBV12-4 and TRBJ2-2; unclear D gene. The CDR3 loop spans 14 amino acids. The DNA for the CDR3 is TGTGCCAGCAGAGGAGCTCTGAACAACGGGGAGCTGTTTTTT. Its protein product is CASRGALNNGELFF.

Note on this clonotype: A read error may produce the germline difference seen at one junction end. CDR3 in DNA: TGTGCCGCCAGCAGAGATGCGGGGCAATCTGGCTACACCTTC. Its protein product is CAASRDAGQSGYTF. The J gene is TRBJ1-2, the V gene TRBV15; tentative D call: TRBD1 (5 bases). This CDR3 contains 14 residues. The germline gives CDR1 LNHNV, CDR2 YYDKDF (reference sequence).

This clonotype was recorded at least ten times. The chain is built from TRBV6-2 or TRBV6-3 and TRBJ1-2, with 7 bases fitting TRBD1. This CDR3 comprises 15 residues. Germline-derived CDR1 and CDR2 are MNHEY and SVGEGT. After removal of 2 bases from V and 2 bases from J, the junction contained 5 bases not matched to a gene. CDR3 sequence (DNA): TGTGCCAGCAGTTACAGGGGACAGCGGAACTATGGCTACACCTTC. It translates to CASSYRGQRNYGYTF.

V and J are TRBV7-9 and TRBJ2-7; D remains ambiguous. Trimming left V 1 base short and J 3 bases short, with 7 bases between. Germline values: CDR1 SEHNR, CDR2 FQNEAQ (reference sequence). This CDR3 is built from 13 residues. The CDR3 DNA is TGTGCCAGCAGCTTAGATGTATACTACGAGCAGTACTTC. Protein sequence: CASSLDVYYEQYF.

The chain has TRBV28 and TRBJ1-4; D not certain. The CDR3 loop spans 14 amino acids. Germline V gene sequence: CDR1 MDHEN, CDR2 SYDVKM. Trimming took 6 bases from V and 7 from J, leaving 15 bases between them. CDR3 loop: CASSLSRVGEKLFF. CDR3 nucleotide sequence: TGTGCCAGCAGCTTGTCCAGAGTTGGTGAAAAACTGTTTTTT.

Ten or more counts support this clonotype. The chain is built from TRBV9 and TRBJ2-5; no reliable D call. Trimming stripped 0 bases from V and 4 bases from J, with 4 bases between. Germline CDR1 is SGDLS and CDR2 is YYNGEE. The CDR3 is 12 amino acids. The CDR3, as DNA: TGTGCCAGCAGCGTAGCGCCAGAGACCCAGTACTTC. Protein product: CASSVAPETQYF.

This clonotype was detected many times. The chain recombines TRBV10-3 with TRBJ2-1; 11 bases line up with TRBD2. Per the germline V gene, CDR1 is ENHRY and CDR2 is SYGVKD. The ends lost 4 bases at V and 6 bases at J; junction bases unmatched: 5. This CDR3 region has 15 residues. Written as DNA, the CDR3 is TGTGCCATCAGTGTACTAGCGGGAGCCTCCAATGAGCAGTTCTTC. It encodes CAISVLAGASNEQFF.

At least ten counts were recorded for this clonotype. The chain couples TRBV20-1 to TRBJ2-3; TRBD1 aligns across 8 bases. The CDR3 extends over 14 amino acids. Unmatched junction bases numbered 7, after V lost 4 bases and J lost 4 bases. Germline V CDR1 and CDR2: DFQATT, SNEGSKA (reference sequence). The CDR3 reads CSAIPTGGSDTQYF. The CDR3 region has the DNA TGCAGTGCTATTCCCACAGGGGGATCAGATACGCAGTATTTT.

This clonotype was seen more than once but under ten times. The chain joins TRBV2 to TRBJ2-1; 11 positions agree with TRBD2. With V trimmed by 11 bases and J by 3 bases, 9 bases remained unmatched. The germline CDR1 and CDR2 sequences are SNHLY and FYNNEI. The CDR3 is made up of 15 amino acids. CDR3 in DNA: TGTGCCGGCATTGTTACTAGCGGGAGCTACAATGAGCAGTTCTTC. This codes for CAGIVTSGSYNEQFF.